These T cell receptor beta chains were read from a single sample in a study of Ad26.COV2.S vaccination and SARS-CoV-2 variants. This table comes from immunoSEQ multiplex PCR, and its TCRdb copy is limited to in-frame clones, with some not included. The data show about 410,000 clones, with about 91% seen just once and about 2% held by the top ten. The sequences come from peripheral blood, collected in a trial of Ad26.COV2.S vaccine versus placebo. The receptor source for this set is a person between 18 and 59 years old who received the Ad26.COV2.S COVID-19 vaccine or a placebo. Each CDR3 is given with its conserved first and last residue. A D gene is named only where the DNA matches it firmly. Expanded clones are given a class, and other clones once, few, many or no size at all.

v_call: TRBV4-3
d_call: TRBD1
j_call: TRBJ1-4
clone_size: NA
cdr3_nt: TGCGCCAGAGTTGGACAGGGGAGGAAAAAACTGTTTTTT
cdr3_aa: CARVGQGRKKLFF

v_call: TRBV11-2
d_call: NA
j_call: TRBJ2-1
clone_size: NA
cdr3_nt: TGTGCCAGCAGCTTAGATCCACAGGCTAGGTCCTACAATGAGCAGTTCTTC
cdr3_aa: CASSLDPQARSYNEQFF

v_call: TRBV4-3
d_call: NA
j_call: TRBJ2-1
clone_size: NA
cdr3_nt: TGCGCCAGCAGCCAAGCTCTAGGTACCGACAATGAGCAGTTCTTC
cdr3_aa: CASSQALGTDNEQFF

v_call: TRBV28
d_call: NA
j_call: TRBJ2-2
clone_size: NA
cdr3_nt: TGTGCCAGCAGTTTCGGGCGAGGGGAGCTGTTTTTT
cdr3_aa: CASSFGRGELFF

v_call: TRBV28
d_call: NA
j_call: TRBJ2-7
clone_size: NA
cdr3_nt: TGTGCCAGCAGGGACGGCTACGAGCAGTACTTC
cdr3_aa: CASRDGYEQYF

v_call: TRBV7-3
d_call: NA
j_call: TRBJ1-3
clone_size: NA
cdr3_nt: TGTGCCAGCAGCATTGTGGGAGGAAACACCATATATTTT
cdr3_aa: CASSIVGGNTIYF

v_call: TRBV3-1/TRBV3-2
d_call: NA
j_call: TRBJ1-1
clone_size: NA
cdr3_nt: TGTGCCAGCAGCCAAGGGTCGGGGTCTGGGGCTGAAGCTTTCTTT
cdr3_aa: CASSQGSGSGAEAFF

v_call: TRBV3-1/TRBV3-2
d_call: TRBD1
j_call: TRBJ1-2
clone_size: NA
cdr3_nt: TGTGCCAGCAGCCATTGGACAGGGGGCGCGGATGGCTACACCTTC
cdr3_aa: CASSHWTGGADGYTF

v_call: TRBV29-1
d_call: NA
j_call: TRBJ1-3
clone_size: NA
cdr3_nt: TGCAGCGCTCCCGGCCCCTCTGGAAACACCATATATTTT
cdr3_aa: CSAPGPSGNTIYF

v_call: TRBV4-2
d_call: TRBD2
j_call: TRBJ2-7
clone_size: NA
cdr3_nt: TGTGCCAGCAGCCAAGTCGGGGGGGAGTACGAGCAGTACTTC
cdr3_aa: CASSQVGGEYEQYF

v_call: TRBV7-8
d_call: TRBD1
j_call: TRBJ2-7
clone_size: NA
cdr3_nt: TGTGCCAGCAGCTCGGACAGGGTCCCCTACGAGCAGTACTTC
cdr3_aa: CASSSDRVPYEQYF

v_call: TRBV10-1
d_call: NA
j_call: TRBJ2-1
clone_size: few
cdr3_nt: TGCGCCAGCAGTGAGTCCTGGGTGCGAGAGCAGTTCTTC
cdr3_aa: CASSESWVREQFF

v_call: TRBV6-5
d_call: TRBD2
j_call: TRBJ2-4
clone_size: NA
cdr3_nt: TGTGCCAGCAGTTACTCGAGCGGGAGGGACATTCAGTACTTC
cdr3_aa: CASSYSSGRDIQYF

v_call: TRBV5-1
d_call: NA
j_call: TRBJ2-1
clone_size: NA
cdr3_nt: TGCGCCAGCAGCCTAAATAGCGGTCTGGGCAAGTTCTTC
cdr3_aa: CASSLNSGLGKFF

v_call: TRBV3-1/TRBV3-2
d_call: NA
j_call: TRBJ2-1
clone_size: NA
cdr3_nt: TGTGCCAGCAGCCACCAGCGGAGGGCCTACAATGAGCAGTTCTTC
cdr3_aa: CASSHQRRAYNEQFF

v_call: TRBV11-2
d_call: TRBD2
j_call: TRBJ2-7
clone_size: NA
cdr3_nt: TGTGCCAGCAGCCGAAATTGGGGGGTAGCGGGAGTCTACGAGCAGTACTTC
cdr3_aa: CASSRNWGVAGVYEQYF

v_call: TRBV3-1/TRBV3-2
d_call: NA
j_call: TRBJ2-5
clone_size: NA
cdr3_nt: TGTGCCAGCAGCCAAGTACTCCGACAAGAGACCCAGTACTTC
cdr3_aa: CASSQVLRQETQYF

v_call: TRBV6-4
d_call: TRBD2
j_call: TRBJ2-5
clone_size: few
cdr3_nt: TGTGCCAGCAGTGACTCAGCGGGAGGGCCAGAGACCCAGTACTTC
cdr3_aa: CASSDSAGGPETQYF

v_call: TRBV5-1
d_call: NA
j_call: TRBJ2-1
clone_size: NA
cdr3_nt: TGCGCCAGCAGCTCGGCCCATAGCGGCAATGAGCAGTTCTTC
cdr3_aa: CASSSAHSGNEQFF

v_call: TRBV11-3
d_call: NA
j_call: TRBJ2-3
clone_size: NA
cdr3_nt: TGTGCCAGCAGCACCCGCGCAGGGGCAGAGGGTAGCACAGATACGCAGTATTTT
cdr3_aa: CASSTRAGAEGSTDTQYF

v_call: TRBV11-2
d_call: TRBD1
j_call: TRBJ2-7
clone_size: few
cdr3_nt: TGTGCCAGCAGCTCCGGGACAGGGGGTTACTACGAGCAGTACTTC
cdr3_aa: CASSSGTGGYYEQYF

v_call: TRBV19
d_call: NA
j_call: TRBJ2-2
clone_size: NA
cdr3_nt: TGTGCCAGTAGTATGCGGGGCTCCACTGGGGCCGGGGAGCTGTTTTTT
cdr3_aa: CASSMRGSTGAGELFF

v_call: TRBV6-6
d_call: NA
j_call: TRBJ2-3
clone_size: NA
cdr3_nt: TGTGCCAGCAGTCCCCTCAGAGATACGCAGTATTTT
cdr3_aa: CASSPLRDTQYF

v_call: TRBV2
d_call: NA
j_call: TRBJ2-6
clone_size: NA
cdr3_nt: TGTGCCAGCAGTGCCCTCTCTGGGGCCAACGTCCTGACTTTC
cdr3_aa: CASSALSGANVLTF

v_call: TRBV5-1
d_call: TRBD1
j_call: TRBJ1-1
clone_size: NA
cdr3_nt: TGCGCCAGCACCCTGGGACAGGCAGGGACTGAAGCTTTCTTT
cdr3_aa: CASTLGQAGTEAFF

v_call: TRBV6-2/TRBV6-3
d_call: NA
j_call: TRBJ2-4
clone_size: NA
cdr3_nt: TGTGCCAGCAGTTACAGAGGGCTAGCCAAAAACATTCAGTACTTC
cdr3_aa: CASSYRGLAKNIQYF

v_call: TRBV28
d_call: NA
j_call: TRBJ1-6
clone_size: NA
cdr3_nt: TGTGCCAGCAGGGGGGGGCCCTATAATTCACCCCTCCACTTT
cdr3_aa: CASRGGPYNSPLHF

v_call: TRBV4-1
d_call: NA
j_call: TRBJ1-4
clone_size: few
cdr3_nt: TGCGCCAGCAGCCAAGACATCGGGAGGGGGAATGCGGGAAAACTGTTTTTT
cdr3_aa: CASSQDIGRGNAGKLFF

v_call: TRBV6-5
d_call: NA
j_call: TRBJ2-7
clone_size: NA
cdr3_nt: TGTGCCAGCAGTTACTCGGGTAAGAGCTACGAGCAGTACTTC
cdr3_aa: CASSYSGKSYEQYF

v_call: TRBV2
d_call: TRBD2
j_call: TRBJ2-7
clone_size: once
cdr3_nt: TGTGCCAGCAGTGTTTCGGCGGGAGGCCCTTCCTCTGAGCAGTACTTC
cdr3_aa: CASSVSAGGPSSEQYF

v_call: TRBV11-2
d_call: NA
j_call: TRBJ1-6
clone_size: NA
cdr3_nt: TGTGCCAGCAGCCGTTTGGCGGTTAATTCACCCCTCCACTTT
cdr3_aa: CASSRLAVNSPLHF

v_call: TRBV5-1
d_call: TRBD1
j_call: TRBJ1-1
clone_size: NA
cdr3_nt: TGCGCCAGCAGCTTGGTTGGGACAGGGGGCGCCGGCACTGAAGCTTTCTTT
cdr3_aa: CASSLVGTGGAGTEAFF

v_call: TRBV5-1
d_call: NA
j_call: TRBJ2-5
clone_size: NA
cdr3_nt: TGCGCCAGCAGCCGTCAGACTCAAGAGACCCAGTACTTC
cdr3_aa: CASSRQTQETQYF

v_call: TRBV5-6
d_call: TRBD1
j_call: TRBJ1-2
clone_size: NA
cdr3_nt: TGTGCCAGCAGCCCCGACAGGGGGCTATACTATGGCTACACCTTC
cdr3_aa: CASSPDRGLYYGYTF

v_call: TRBV29-1
d_call: NA
j_call: TRBJ1-2
clone_size: NA
cdr3_nt: TGCAGCGTGTATGAACAGGTTAACTATGGCTACACCTTC
cdr3_aa: CSVYEQVNYGYTF

v_call: TRBV5-1
d_call: NA
j_call: TRBJ2-5
clone_size: NA
cdr3_nt: TGCGCCAGCAGCTTGCCCCAGCAAGAGACCCAGTACTTC
cdr3_aa: CASSLPQQETQYF

v_call: TRBV9
d_call: NA
j_call: TRBJ2-2
clone_size: NA
cdr3_nt: TGTGCCAGCAGGGGGAAAAATGCCGGGGAGCTGTTTTTT
cdr3_aa: CASRGKNAGELFF

v_call: TRBV7-9
d_call: TRBD2
j_call: TRBJ2-3
clone_size: once
cdr3_nt: TGTGCCAGCAGCCCCATAGCGGGAGATACGCAGTATTTT
cdr3_aa: CASSPIAGDTQYF

v_call: TRBV6-5
d_call: NA
j_call: TRBJ1-4
clone_size: NA
cdr3_nt: TGTGCCAGCAGTTCTCGGTTTCGGGGCGAAAAACTGTTTTTT
cdr3_aa: CASSSRFRGEKLFF

v_call: TRBV5-1
d_call: NA
j_call: TRBJ2-1
clone_size: NA
cdr3_nt: TGCGCCAGCACCTTCTCAGGTTTAGAGCAGTTCTTC
cdr3_aa: CASTFSGLEQFF

v_call: TRBV7-9
d_call: NA
j_call: TRBJ1-1
clone_size: NA
cdr3_nt: TGTGCCAGCAGCTTAGCGGGCAGGGAGAACACTGAAGCTTTCTTT
cdr3_aa: CASSLAGRENTEAFF

v_call: TRBV21-1
d_call: NA
j_call: TRBJ2-5
clone_size: NA
cdr3_nt: TGTGCCAGCAGCAAGACAGGGCTTAGGCAAGAGACCCAGTACTTC
cdr3_aa: CASSKTGLRQETQYF

v_call: TRBV6-5
d_call: TRBD2
j_call: TRBJ2-3
clone_size: NA
cdr3_nt: TGTGCCAGCAGACGCGGGAGCCCCACAGATACGCAGTATTTT
cdr3_aa: CASRRGSPTDTQYF

v_call: TRBV30
d_call: TRBD2
j_call: TRBJ2-7
clone_size: NA
cdr3_nt: TGTGCCTGGAGTTCTTCTAGCGGGAGGGGGCTTGGTTACGAGCAGTACTTC
cdr3_aa: CAWSSSSGRGLGYEQYF

v_call: TRBV28
d_call: TRBD2
j_call: TRBJ2-1
clone_size: NA
cdr3_nt: TGTGCCAGCGGGGGACTACCATCCTACAATGAGCAGTTCTTC
cdr3_aa: CASGGLPSYNEQFF

v_call: TRBV28
d_call: NA
j_call: TRBJ1-4
clone_size: NA
cdr3_nt: TGTGCCACTCTCTCGGGGCCCGAAAAACTGTTTTTT
cdr3_aa: CATLSGPEKLFF

v_call: TRBV11-2
d_call: NA
j_call: TRBJ2-7
clone_size: NA
cdr3_nt: TGTGCCAGCACCAAATACCTGGGCGAGCAGTACTTC
cdr3_aa: CASTKYLGEQYF

v_call: TRBV7-8
d_call: NA
j_call: TRBJ1-2
clone_size: few
cdr3_nt: TGTGCCAGCAGCAAACTCAGGAGTTCCAAGGGCGCCTATGGCTACACCTTC
cdr3_aa: CASSKLRSSKGAYGYTF

v_call: TRBV5-5
d_call: NA
j_call: TRBJ2-7
clone_size: NA
cdr3_nt: TGTGCCAGCAGCTTCGGGGGTGCCGGTTCCTACGAGCAGTACTTC
cdr3_aa: CASSFGGAGSYEQYF

v_call: TRBV7-3
d_call: TRBD2
j_call: TRBJ2-1
clone_size: once
cdr3_nt: TGTGCCAGCAGCTTAATAATGGGGGCCCTAGCGGGGGTCTACAATGAGCAGTTCTTC
cdr3_aa: CASSLIMGALAGVYNEQFF

v_call: TRBV7-9
d_call: TRBD2
j_call: TRBJ2-1
clone_size: NA
cdr3_nt: TGTGCCAGCAGCCCGGGACTAGCGGGGCCTAACTCCTACAATGAGCAGTTCTTC
cdr3_aa: CASSPGLAGPNSYNEQFF